Shown below are 2 T cell receptor beta chains from a single sample sequenced in a study of blood T cell repertoires in COVID-19. TCRdb's copy holds only in-frame clones and misses some; the assay was immunoSEQ multiplex PCR. The table shows 380,000 or so clones, with approximately 88% occurring only once. The specimen was PBMCs or T cells enriched from blood (not recorded which). All receptors come from a woman aged 40-49 years with acute COVID-19.

The rearrangement uses TRBV6-5 and TRBJ1-2, with D unclear. Per germline, CDR1 MNHEY and CDR2 SVGAGI. Trimming took off 7 bases at V and 2 bases at J, with 8 bases between the two ends. CDR3 length: 12 amino acids. CDR3 sequence reads: CASIQLNYGYTF. In DNA, the CDR3 is TGTGCCAGCATCCAGTTAAACTATGGCTACACCTTC.

The chain couples TRBV24-1 to TRBJ2-3, with a possible D match to TRBD2 (5 bases). The germline V gene encodes CDR1 KGHDR and CDR2 SFDVKD. V was shortened by 2 bases and J by 2 bases, with 10 bases between the two germline ends. This CDR3 has 15 amino acids. The CDR3 nucleotides are TGTGCCACCAGTGATTGGGGTAGCGTCACAGATACGCAGTATTTT. Translation: CATSDWGSVTDTQYF.